The source of this TCR beta chain is a study of T cell changes during pregnancy in multiple sclerosis. Profiled with immunoSEQ multiplex PCR; TCRdb holds only in-frame clones, not every one. The sample lists 40,000 to 60,000 clones, 90% seen once, with 1.3% to 1.5% in the top ten. The V gene's germline CDR1 is ENHRY and CDR2 SYGVKD. Deletions cut 0 bases from V and 2 bases from J, with 10 bases between. The CDR3 loop spans 15 amino acids. The chain employs TRBV10-3 and TRBJ1-1, with unresolved D. Here the sequenced sample was peripheral blood, taken in the first trimester of pregnancy. The sequence was obtained from a female donor in good health, enrolled as a control in a pregnancy study. DNA for the CDR3: TGTGCCATCAGTGAGTCGGCGACAAGTAACACTGAAGCTTTCTTT. Amino acid sequence: CAISESATSNTEAFF.